This T cell receptor beta chain is drawn from a study of graft-versus-host responses after intestinal transplantation. A single count supports this clone. Its antigen is unidentified. The ends were cut back, 5 bases at V and 7 bases at J, with 14 bases in the middle. This CDR3 contains 13 residues. From germline, CDR1 is MNHEY and CDR2 SVGAGI. TCRdb's copy holds only in-frame clones and misses some; the assay was immunoSEQ multiplex PCR. The sample records fewer than 150,000 clones, 85% to 95% being singletons. This clonotype was obtained from a human donor who received an intestinal transplant. The chain joins TRBV6-5 to TRBJ1-2; D remains unclear. The starting material was unstimulated CD4+ T cells sorted from spleen or lymph node cells, obtained before intestinal transplant. The CDR3 loop reads CASSEAEQFGYTF. As DNA, the CDR3 is TGTGCCAGCAGTGAAGCGGAACAGTTTGGCTACACCTTC.